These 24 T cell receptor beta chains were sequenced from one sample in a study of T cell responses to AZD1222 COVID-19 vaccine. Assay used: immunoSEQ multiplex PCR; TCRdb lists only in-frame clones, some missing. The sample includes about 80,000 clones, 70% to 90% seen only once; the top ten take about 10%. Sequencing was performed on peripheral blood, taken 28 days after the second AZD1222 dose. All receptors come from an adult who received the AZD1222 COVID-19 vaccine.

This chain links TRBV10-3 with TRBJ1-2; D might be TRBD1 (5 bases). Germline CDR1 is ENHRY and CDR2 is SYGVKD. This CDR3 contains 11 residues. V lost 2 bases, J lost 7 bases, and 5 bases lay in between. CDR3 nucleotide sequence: TGTGCCATCAGTGAGGGGGGTGGCTACACCTTC. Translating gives CAISEGGGYTF.

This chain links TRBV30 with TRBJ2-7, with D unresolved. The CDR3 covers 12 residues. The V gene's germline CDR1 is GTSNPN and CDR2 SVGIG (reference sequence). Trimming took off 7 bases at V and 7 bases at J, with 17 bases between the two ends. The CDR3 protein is CASGRLIGEQYF. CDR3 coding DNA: TGTGCCTCCGGGCGGTTGATCGGGGAGCAGTACTTC.

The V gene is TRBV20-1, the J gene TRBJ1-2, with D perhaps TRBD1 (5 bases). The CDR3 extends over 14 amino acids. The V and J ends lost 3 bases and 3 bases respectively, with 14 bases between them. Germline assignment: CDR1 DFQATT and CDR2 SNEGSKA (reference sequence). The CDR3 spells CSASSWRGDYGYTF. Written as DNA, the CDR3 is TGCAGTGCTAGTTCCTGGCGGGGGGACTATGGCTACACCTTC.

The CDR3 sequence: CASSLERGNTIYF. CDR3 coding DNA: TGTGCCAGCAGCTTGGAGCGGGGAAACACCATATATTTT. This chain links TRBV5-4 with TRBJ1-3; D is unclear. With 0 bases removed from V and 4 bases from J, the gap between germline ends came to 5 bases. The germline gives CDR1 SGHNT, CDR2 YYREEE (reference sequence). The CDR3 totals 13 residues.

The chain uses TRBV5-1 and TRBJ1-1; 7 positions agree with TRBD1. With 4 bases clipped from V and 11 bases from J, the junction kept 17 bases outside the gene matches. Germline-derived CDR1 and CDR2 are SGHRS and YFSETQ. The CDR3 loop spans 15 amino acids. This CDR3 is CASSHAWGQIRQAFF. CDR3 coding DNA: TGCGCCAGCAGCCATGCCTGGGGACAGATACGCCAGGCTTTCTTT.

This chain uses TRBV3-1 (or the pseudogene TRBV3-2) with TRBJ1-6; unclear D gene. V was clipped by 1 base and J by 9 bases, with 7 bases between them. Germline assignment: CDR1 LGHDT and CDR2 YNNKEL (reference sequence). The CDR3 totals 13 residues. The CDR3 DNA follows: TGTGCCAGCAGCCAAGGATACGGTTCACCCCTCCACTTT. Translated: CASSQGYGSPLHF.

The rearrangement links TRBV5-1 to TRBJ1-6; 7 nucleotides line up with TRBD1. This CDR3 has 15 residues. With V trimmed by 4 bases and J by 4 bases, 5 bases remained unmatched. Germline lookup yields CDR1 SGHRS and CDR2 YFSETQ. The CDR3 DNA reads TGCGCCAGCAGCGTGACAGGGAATTATAATTCACCCCTCCACTTT. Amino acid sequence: CASSVTGNYNSPLHF.

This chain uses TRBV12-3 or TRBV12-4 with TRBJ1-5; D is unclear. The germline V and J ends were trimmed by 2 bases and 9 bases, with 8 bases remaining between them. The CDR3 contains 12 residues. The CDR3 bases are TGTGCCAGCAGTTTAAGTCTCCCGCCCCAGCATTTT. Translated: CASSLSLPPQHF.

CDR3 loop: CASSLYGNQPQHF. The CDR3 DNA sequence: TGTGCCAGCAGCTTGTACGGCAATCAGCCCCAGCATTTT. The gene calls are TRBV5-4 and TRBJ1-5; D is undetermined. Trimming stripped 1 base from V and 2 bases from J, with 4 bases between. The CDR3 has 13 amino acids. Germline V gene data show CDR1 as SGHNT and CDR2 as YYREEE (reference sequence).

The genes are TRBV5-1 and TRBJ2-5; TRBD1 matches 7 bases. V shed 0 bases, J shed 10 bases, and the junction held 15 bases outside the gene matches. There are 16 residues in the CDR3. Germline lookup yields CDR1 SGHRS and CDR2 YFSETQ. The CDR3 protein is CASSLVPGQPQGDQYF. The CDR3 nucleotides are TGCGCCAGCAGCTTGGTCCCGGGACAGCCCCAAGGGGACCAGTACTTC.

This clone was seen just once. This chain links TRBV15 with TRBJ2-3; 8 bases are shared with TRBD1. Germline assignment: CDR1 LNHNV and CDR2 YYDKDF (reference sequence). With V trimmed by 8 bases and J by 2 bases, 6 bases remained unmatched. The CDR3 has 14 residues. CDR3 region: CATAPGGSTDTQYF. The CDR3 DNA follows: TGTGCCACCGCGCCAGGGGGCTCCACAGATACGCAGTATTTT.

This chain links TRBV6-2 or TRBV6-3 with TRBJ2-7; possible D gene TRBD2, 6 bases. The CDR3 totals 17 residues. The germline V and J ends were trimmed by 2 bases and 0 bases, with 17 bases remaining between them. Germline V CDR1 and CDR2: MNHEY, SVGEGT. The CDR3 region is CASSYAGFVGTSYEQYF. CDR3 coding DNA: TGTGCCAGCAGTTACGCGGGGTTCGTCGGGACCTCCTACGAGCAGTACTTC.

The CDR3 sequence is CSASDGGAWDGYTF. DNA of the CDR3: TGCAGTGCTAGTGATGGGGGGGCCTGGGATGGCTACACCTTC. V gene TRBV20-1 combines with J gene TRBJ1-2, with a tentative D call TRBD1 (6 bases). Per germline, CDR1 DFQATT and CDR2 SNEGSKA (reference sequence). The CDR3 loop spans 14 amino acids. V lost 3 bases and J 6 bases, leaving 17 bases between the germline ends.

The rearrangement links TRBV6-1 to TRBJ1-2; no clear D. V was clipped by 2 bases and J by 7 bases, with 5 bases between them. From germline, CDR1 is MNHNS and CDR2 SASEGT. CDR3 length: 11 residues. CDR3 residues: CASSENVGYTF. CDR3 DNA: TGTGCCAGCAGTGAAAATGTTGGCTACACCTTC.

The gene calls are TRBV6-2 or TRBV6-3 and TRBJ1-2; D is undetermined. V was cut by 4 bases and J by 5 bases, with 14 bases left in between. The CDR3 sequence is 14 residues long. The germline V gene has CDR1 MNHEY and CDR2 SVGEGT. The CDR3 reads CASSLLRTAYGYTF. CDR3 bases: TGTGCCAGCAGTTTGCTACGGACGGCGTATGGCTACACCTTC.

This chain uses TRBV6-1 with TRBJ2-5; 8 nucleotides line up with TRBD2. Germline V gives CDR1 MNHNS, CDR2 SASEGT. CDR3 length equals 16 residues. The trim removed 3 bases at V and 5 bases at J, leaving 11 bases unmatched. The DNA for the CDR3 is TGTGCCAGCAGTGAGGCCCAGCGGGGGCTGGGGGAGACCCAGTACTTC. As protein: CASSEAQRGLGETQYF.

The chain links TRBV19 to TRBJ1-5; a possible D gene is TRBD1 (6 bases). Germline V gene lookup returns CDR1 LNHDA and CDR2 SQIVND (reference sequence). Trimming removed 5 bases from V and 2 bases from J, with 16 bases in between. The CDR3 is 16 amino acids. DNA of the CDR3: TGTGCCAGTAGTGAGCGGGGGGCGCTTGGCAATCAGCCCCAGCATTTT. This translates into CASSERGALGNQPQHF.

The CDR3 spells CASSDRRGADDEQFF. CDR3 sequence (DNA): TGTGCCAGCAGTGATAGAAGGGGGGCCGACGATGAGCAGTTCTTC. The rearrangement joins TRBV6-1 to TRBJ2-1, with D perhaps matching TRBD1 or TRBD2 (6 bases each). The germline gives CDR1 MNHNS, CDR2 SASEGT. With 3 bases removed from V and 8 bases from J, the gap between germline ends came to 17 bases. This CDR3 has 15 amino acids.

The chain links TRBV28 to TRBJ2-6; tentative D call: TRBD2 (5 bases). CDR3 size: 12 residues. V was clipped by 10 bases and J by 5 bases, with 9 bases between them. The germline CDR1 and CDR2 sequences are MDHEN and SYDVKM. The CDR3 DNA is TGTGCCACTAGCCTCTGGGCCAACGTCCTGACTTTC. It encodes CATSLWANVLTF.

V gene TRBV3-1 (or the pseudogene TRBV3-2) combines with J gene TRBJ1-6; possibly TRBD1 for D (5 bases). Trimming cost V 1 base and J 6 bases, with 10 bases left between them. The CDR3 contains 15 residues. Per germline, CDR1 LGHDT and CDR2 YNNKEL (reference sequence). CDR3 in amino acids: CASSQGGGANSPLHF. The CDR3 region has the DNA TGTGCCAGCAGCCAAGGGGGGGGAGCTAATTCACCCCTCCACTTT.

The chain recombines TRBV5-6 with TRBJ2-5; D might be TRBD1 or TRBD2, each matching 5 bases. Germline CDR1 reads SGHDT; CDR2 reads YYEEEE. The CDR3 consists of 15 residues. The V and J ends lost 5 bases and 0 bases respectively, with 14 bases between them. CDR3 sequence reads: CASRPGTPYQETQYF. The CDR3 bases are TGTGCCAGCAGACCCGGGACCCCGTACCAAGAGACCCAGTACTTC.

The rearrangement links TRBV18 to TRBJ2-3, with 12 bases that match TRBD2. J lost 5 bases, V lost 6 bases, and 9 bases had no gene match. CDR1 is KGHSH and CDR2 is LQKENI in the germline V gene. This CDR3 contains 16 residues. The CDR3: CASSPGLAGLGDTQYF. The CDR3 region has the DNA TGTGCCAGCTCTCCAGGACTAGCGGGGTTAGGAGATACGCAGTATTTT.

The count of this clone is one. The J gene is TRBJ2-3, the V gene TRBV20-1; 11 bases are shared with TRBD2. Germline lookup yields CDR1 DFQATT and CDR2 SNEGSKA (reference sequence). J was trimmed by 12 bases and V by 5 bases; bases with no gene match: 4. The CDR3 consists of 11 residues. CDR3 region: CSAWTSGPQYF. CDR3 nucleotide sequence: TGCAGTGCTTGGACTAGCGGGCCTCAGTATTTT.

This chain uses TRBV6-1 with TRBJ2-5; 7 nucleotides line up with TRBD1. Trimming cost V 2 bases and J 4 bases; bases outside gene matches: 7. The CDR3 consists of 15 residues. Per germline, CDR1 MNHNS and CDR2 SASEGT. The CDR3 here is CASSENRAGGETQYF. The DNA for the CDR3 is TGTGCCAGCAGTGAAAACCGGGCAGGGGGAGAGACCCAGTACTTC.